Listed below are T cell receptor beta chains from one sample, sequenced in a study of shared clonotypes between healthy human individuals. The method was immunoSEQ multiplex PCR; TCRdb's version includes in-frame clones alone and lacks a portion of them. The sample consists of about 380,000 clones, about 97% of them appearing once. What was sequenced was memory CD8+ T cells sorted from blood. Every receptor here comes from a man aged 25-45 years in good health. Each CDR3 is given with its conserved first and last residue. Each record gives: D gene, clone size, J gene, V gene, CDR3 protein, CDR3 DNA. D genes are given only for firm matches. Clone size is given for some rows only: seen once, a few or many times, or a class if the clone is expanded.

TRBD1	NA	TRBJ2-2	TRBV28	CASWDRHITGELFF	TGTGCCAGCTGGGACAGGCACATCACCGGGGAGCTGTTTTTT
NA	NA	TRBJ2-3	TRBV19	CASSIGPSTDTQYF	TGTGCCAGTAGTATAGGGCCTAGCACAGATACGCAGTATTTT
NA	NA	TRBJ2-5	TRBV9	CASSVEVYEGETQYF	TGTGCCAGCAGCGTAGAGGTTTACGAGGGCGAGACCCAGTACTTC
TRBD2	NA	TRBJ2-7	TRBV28	CASSSTSGLYEQYF	TGTGCCAGCAGTTCGACTAGCGGGCTCTACGAGCAGTACTTC
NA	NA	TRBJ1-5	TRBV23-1	CASSQFSSNRWSEPQHF	TGCGCCAGCAGTCAATTCAGCTCAAACAGGTGGAGTGAGCCCCAGCATTTT
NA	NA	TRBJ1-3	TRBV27	CASSLSTGSGNTIYF	TGTGCCAGCAGTTTATCCACAGGCTCTGGAAACACCATATATTTT
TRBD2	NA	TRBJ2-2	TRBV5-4	CASRPGGGETGELFF	TGTGCCAGCCGTCCCGGGGGGGGCGAAACCGGGGAGCTGTTTTTT
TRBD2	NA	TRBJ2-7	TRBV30	CAWSVRGLANYEQYF	TGTGCCTGGAGTGTACGGGGACTAGCGAACTACGAGCAGTACTTC
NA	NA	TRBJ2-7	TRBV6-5	CASSYTRQSNSYEQYF	TGTGCCAGCAGTTACACCCGACAGTCCAACTCCTACGAGCAGTACTTC
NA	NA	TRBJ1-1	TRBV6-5	CASRVQGKNTEAFF	TGTGCCAGCAGGGTACAGGGAAAGAACACTGAAGCTTTCTTT
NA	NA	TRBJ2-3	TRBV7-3	CASSQQHHTDTQYF	TGTGCCAGCAGCCAGCAACATCACACAGATACGCAGTATTTT
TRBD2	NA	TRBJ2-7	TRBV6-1	CASTEGLAAYEQYF	TGTGCCAGCACAGAGGGACTAGCGGCCTACGAGCAGTACTTC
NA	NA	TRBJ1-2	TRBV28	CASSLAGSGYTF	TGTGCCAGCAGTTTGGCAGGGAGCGGCTACACCTTC
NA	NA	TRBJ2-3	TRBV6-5	CASSSPWGSTDTQYF	TGTGCCAGCAGTTCCCCGTGGGGTTCTACAGATACGCAGTATTTT
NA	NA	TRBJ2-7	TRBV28	CASSPGPIYEQYF	TGTGCCAGCAGCCCGGGACCAATCTACGAGCAGTACTTC
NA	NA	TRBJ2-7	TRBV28	CASSRRHLEQYF	TGTGCCAGCAGCCGAAGACATCTCGAGCAGTACTTC
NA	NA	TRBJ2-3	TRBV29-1	CSVARAGDTQYF	TGCAGCGTTGCCAGGGCGGGGGATACGCAGTATTTT
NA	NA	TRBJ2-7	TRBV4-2	CASLGYEQYF	TGTGCCAGCCTGGGATACGAGCAGTACTTC
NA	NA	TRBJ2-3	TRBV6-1	CASQGGRVSDTQYF	TGTGCCAGCCAGGGGGGGAGGGTCTCAGATACGCAGTATTTT
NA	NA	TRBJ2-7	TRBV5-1	CASREGEQGHLGDF	TGCGCCAGCAGAGAGGGGGAGCAGGGGCATTTAGGGGACTTC
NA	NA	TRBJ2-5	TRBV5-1	CASSLGALQETQYF	TGCGCCAGCAGCTTGGGGGCCCTCCAAGAGACCCAGTACTTC
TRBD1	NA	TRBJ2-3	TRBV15	CATSRVGGRTDTQYF	TGTGCCACCAGCAGAGTAGGGGGCCGGACAGATACGCAGTATTTT
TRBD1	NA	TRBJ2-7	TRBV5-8	CASSTGTGTYEQYF	TGTGCCAGCAGTACCGGGACAGGGACCTACGAGCAGTACTTC
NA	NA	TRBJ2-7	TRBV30	CAWSSAGAPYEQYF	TGTGCCTGGAGTTCGGCAGGGGCCCCCTACGAGCAGTACTTC
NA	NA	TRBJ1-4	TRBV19	CASSIPGSGYEKLFF	TGTGCCAGTAGTATCCCAGGGTCTGGCTATGAAAAACTGTTTTTT
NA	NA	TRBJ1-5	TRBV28	CASSGAGRSNQPQHF	TGTGCCAGCAGCGGGGCAGGGAGGTCAAATCAGCCCCAGCATTTT
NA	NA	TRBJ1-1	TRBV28	CASSLIAGRVFF	TGTGCCAGCAGTTTAATAGCAGGGCGGGTTTTCTTT
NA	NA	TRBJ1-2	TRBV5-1	CASSLYGERGYTF	TGCGCCAGCAGCTTGTATGGAGAGAGGGGCTACACCTTC
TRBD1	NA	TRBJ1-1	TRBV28	CASIPGQPRRSTEAFF	TGTGCCAGCATCCCGGGACAGCCAAGGCGGAGCACTGAAGCTTTCTTT
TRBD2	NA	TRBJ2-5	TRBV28	CASSRWTSGRWGRQETQYF	TGTGCCAGCAGTCGATGGACTAGCGGGAGATGGGGGAGGCAAGAGACCCAGTACTTC
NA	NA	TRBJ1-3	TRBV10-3	CAIKTVSGNTIYF	TGTGCCATCAAAACGGTCTCTGGAAACACCATATATTTT
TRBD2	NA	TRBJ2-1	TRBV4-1	CASSQDPLAGGPGGEQFF	TGCGCCAGCAGCCAAGATCCCCTGGCGGGAGGGCCTGGTGGTGAGCAGTTCTTC
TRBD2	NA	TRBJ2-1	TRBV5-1	CASSFGTSGSFRHEQFF	TGCGCCAGCAGCTTCGGGACTAGCGGGAGTTTCAGACATGAGCAGTTCTTC
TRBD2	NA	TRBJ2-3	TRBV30	CAWSRLARTDTQYF	TGTGCCTGGAGTCGACTAGCCCGCACAGATACGCAGTATTTT
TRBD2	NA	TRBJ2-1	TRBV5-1	CASSPIAVRGVGAQFF	TGCGCCAGCAGCCCGATCGCGGTTCGGGGGGTCGGCGCGCAGTTCTTC
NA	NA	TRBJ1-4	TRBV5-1	CASSFATNEKLFF	TGCGCCAGCAGCTTCGCAACTAATGAAAAACTGTTTTTT
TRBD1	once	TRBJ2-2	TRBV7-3	CASSWDRDTGELFF	TGTGCCAGCAGCTGGGACAGGGACACCGGGGAGCTGTTTTTT
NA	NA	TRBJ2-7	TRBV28	CASSNPPLTSAPYEQYF	TGTGCCAGCAGTAATCCCCCCCTCACATCAGCCCCTTACGAGCAGTACTTC
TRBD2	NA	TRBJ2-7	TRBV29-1	CSVASGSHEQYF	TGCAGCGTGGCTAGCGGGAGCCACGAGCAGTACTTC
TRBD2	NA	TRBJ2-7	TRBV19	CASSQAGVRYEQYF	TGTGCCAGTAGCCAAGCGGGAGTGCGCTACGAGCAGTACTTC
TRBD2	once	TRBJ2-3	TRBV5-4	CASSLLGLAGPTDTQYF	TGTGCCAGCAGCTTGCTCGGACTAGCGGGGCCCACAGATACGCAGTATTTT
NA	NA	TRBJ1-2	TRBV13	CASSLGLGGYTF	TGTGCCAGCAGCTTAGGCCTGGGGGGCTACACCTTC
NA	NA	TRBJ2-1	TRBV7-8	CASSLVRASYNEQFF	TGTGCCAGCAGCTTAGTTCGGGCCTCCTACAATGAGCAGTTCTTC
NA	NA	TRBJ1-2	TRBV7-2	CASSLGSYGYTF	TGTGCCAGCAGCTTGGGCTCGTATGGCTACACCTTC
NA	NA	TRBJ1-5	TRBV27	CASSLGSGSNQPQHF	TGTGCCAGCAGTTTAGGGTCAGGGAGCAATCAGCCCCAGCATTTT
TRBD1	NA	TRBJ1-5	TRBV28	CASSIGTGIQPQHF	TGTGCCAGCAGTATCGGGACAGGGATTCAGCCCCAGCATTTT
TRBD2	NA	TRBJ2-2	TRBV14	CASSPGLAGASTGELFF	TGTGCCAGCAGCCCCGGACTAGCGGGAGCCAGCACCGGGGAGCTGTTTTTT
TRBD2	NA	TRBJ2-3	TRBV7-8	CASSFGTSGRRTDTQYF	TGTGCCAGCAGCTTCGGGACTAGCGGGAGACGCACAGATACGCAGTATTTT
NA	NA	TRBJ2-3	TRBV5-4	CATSLGTTDTQYF	TGTGCCACCTCGTTGGGGACCACAGATACGCAGTATTTT
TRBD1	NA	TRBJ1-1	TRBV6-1	CASSRTGGTEAFF	TGTGCCAGCAGTCGGACAGGGGGCACTGAAGCTTTCTTT
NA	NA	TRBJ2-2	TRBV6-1	CASSETLTVAGELFF	TGTGCCAGCAGTGAAACCCTAACGGTCGCCGGGGAGCTGTTTTTT
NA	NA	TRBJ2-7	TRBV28	CASSFTPLYDPYEQYF	TGTGCCAGCAGTTTTACGCCCCTTTATGATCCCTACGAGCAGTACTTC
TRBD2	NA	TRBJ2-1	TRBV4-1	CASSQDPGGSVDEQFF	TGCGCCAGCAGCCAAGATCCGGGCGGGAGTGTAGATGAGCAGTTCTTC
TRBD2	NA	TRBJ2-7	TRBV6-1	CATTTWRENEQYF	TGTGCCACTACTACTTGGCGGGAGAACGAGCAGTACTTC
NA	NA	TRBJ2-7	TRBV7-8	CASSLAGGSGSYEQYF	TGTGCCAGCAGCTTAGCGGGGGGCAGCGGCTCCTACGAGCAGTACTTC